This T cell receptor beta chain was identified during a study of cytomegalovirus exposure and HLA in healthy donors. Study-wide results and caveats: The classifier reportedly diagnosed cytomegalovirus status with high sensitivity and specificity.

J lost 5 bases, V lost 4 bases, and 7 bases had no gene match. CDR1 SGHRS and CDR2 YFSETQ come from the germline V gene. The CDR3 runs 15 residues. The records omit this donor's CMV serostatus. Comment on this clone: Antigen unknown.

The primer mix had 60 Vbeta and 13 Jbeta primers. TCRdb keeps only in-frame clones here, not all; method: immunoSEQ multiplex PCR. The sample lists around 50,000 clones, around 52% occurring once. Input material: PBMCs. The chain joins TRBV5-1 to TRBJ2-5; the match to TRBD1 covers 11 bases. The receptor comes from a human donor in good health. The CDR3 is CASSTQWTGGETQYF. The CDR3 DNA is TGCGCCAGCAGCACACAATGGACAGGGGGCGAGACCCAGTACTTC.